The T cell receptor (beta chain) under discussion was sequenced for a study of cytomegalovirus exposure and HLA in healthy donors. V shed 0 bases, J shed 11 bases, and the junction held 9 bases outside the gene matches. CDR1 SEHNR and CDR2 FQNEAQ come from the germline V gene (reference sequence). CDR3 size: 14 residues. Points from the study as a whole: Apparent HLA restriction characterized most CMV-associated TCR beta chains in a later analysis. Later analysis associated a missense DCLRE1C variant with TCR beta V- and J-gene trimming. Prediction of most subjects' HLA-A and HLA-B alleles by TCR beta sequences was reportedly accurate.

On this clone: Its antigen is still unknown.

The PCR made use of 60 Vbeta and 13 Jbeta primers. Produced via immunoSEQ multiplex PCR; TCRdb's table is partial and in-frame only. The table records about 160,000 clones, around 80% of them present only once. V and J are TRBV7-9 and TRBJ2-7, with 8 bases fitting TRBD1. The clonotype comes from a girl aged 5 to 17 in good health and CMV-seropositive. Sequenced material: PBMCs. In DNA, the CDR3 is TGTGCCAGCAGCTTAGCTAGTGGAGACAGGGGAAAGTACTTC. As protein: CASSLASGDRGKYF. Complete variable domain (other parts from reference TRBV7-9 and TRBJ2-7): DTGVSQNPRHKITKRGQNVTFRCDPISEHNRLYWYRQTLGQGPEFLTYFQNEAQLEKSRLLSDRFSAERPKGSFSTLEIQRTEQGDSAMYLCASSLASGDRGKYFGPGTRLTVT.